This TCR beta chain was sequenced during a study of beta chain features in type 1 diabetes. Study summary: Similarity in age, gender and cell yields was seen between patients and healthy donors. Study-level results: Moderate yet significant TCRB CDR3 shortening was seen in Type 1 diabetes patients in all four CD4+ subsets. With patients and controls alike, PCR might favor shorter templates to an equal degree.

One heparinised blood draw, averaging roughly 110 mL, came from each donor. Sorted populations were all over 95% pure. As for this clone: Its target is not known.

CDR1 is LNHDA and CDR2 is SQIVND in the germline V gene (reference sequence). V lost 3 bases, J lost 5 bases, and 11 bases stayed unmatched. The CDR3 spans 16 residues. Every bit of the isolated RNA underwent reverse transcription, so sequencing read expressed TCRB transcripts. The method was immunoSEQ multiplex PCR; TCRdb's version includes in-frame clones alone and lacks a portion of them. The sample has more than 300,000 clones, about 12% seen once. The TCR sequence derives from a woman aged 18-35 years with type 1 diabetes. This chain joins TRBV19 and TRBJ2-5, with 8 bases lining up with TRBD2. Sequenced input: naive CD4+ T cells from blood. CDR3 sequence: CASSMVTGGPSETQYF. The CDR3 DNA follows: TGTGCCAGTAGTATGGTAACGGGAGGGCCCTCTGAGACCCAGTACTTC.